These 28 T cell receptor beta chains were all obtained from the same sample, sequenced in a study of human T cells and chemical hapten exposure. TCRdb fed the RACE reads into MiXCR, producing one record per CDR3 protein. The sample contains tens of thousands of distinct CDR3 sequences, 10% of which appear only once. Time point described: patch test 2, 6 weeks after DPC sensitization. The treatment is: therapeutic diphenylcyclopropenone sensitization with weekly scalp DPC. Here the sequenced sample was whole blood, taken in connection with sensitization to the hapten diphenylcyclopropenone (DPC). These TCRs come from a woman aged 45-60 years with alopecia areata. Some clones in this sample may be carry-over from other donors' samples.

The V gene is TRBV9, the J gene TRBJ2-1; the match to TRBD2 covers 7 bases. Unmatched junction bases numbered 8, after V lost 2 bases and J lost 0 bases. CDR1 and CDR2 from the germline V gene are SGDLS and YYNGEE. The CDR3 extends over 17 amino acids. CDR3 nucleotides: TGTGCCAGCAGCGTGGCTAGCGGTTATAGCTCCTACAATGAGCAGTTCTTC. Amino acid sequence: CASSVASGYSSYNEQFF.

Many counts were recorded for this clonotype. The CDR3 coding sequence is TGTGCCACCAGCTCGCCAGGAGTCGAACGATACACCTTC. Its protein product is CATSSPGVERYTF. J is TRBJ1-2 and V is TRBV15; no clear D gene. This CDR3 contains 13 residues. V was cut by 5 bases and J by 11 bases, with 18 bases left in between. CDR1 and CDR2 (germline): LNHNV, YYDKDF (reference sequence). Full variable domain (remainder filled in from reference TRBV15 and TRBJ1-2): DAMVIQNPRYQVTQFGKPVTLSCSQTLNHNVMYWYQQKSSQAPKLLFHYYDKDFNNEADTPDNFQSRRPNTSFCFLDIRSPGLGDTAMYLCATSSPGVERYTFGSGTRLTVV.

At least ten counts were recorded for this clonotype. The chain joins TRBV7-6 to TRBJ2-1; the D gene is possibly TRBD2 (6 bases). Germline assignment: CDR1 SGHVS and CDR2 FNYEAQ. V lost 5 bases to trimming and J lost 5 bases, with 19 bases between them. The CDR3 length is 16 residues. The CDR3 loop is CASSRPVWREDNEQFF. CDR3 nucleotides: TGTGCCAGCAGCCGTCCCGTATGGCGGGAAGACAATGAGCAGTTCTTC.

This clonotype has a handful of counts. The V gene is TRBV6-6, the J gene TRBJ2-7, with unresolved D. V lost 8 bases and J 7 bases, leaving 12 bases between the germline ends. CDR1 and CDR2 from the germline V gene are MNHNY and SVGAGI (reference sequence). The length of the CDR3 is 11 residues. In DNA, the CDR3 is TGTGCCAGCCAAAGAAGTGGGGAGCAGTACTTC. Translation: CASQRSGEQYF.

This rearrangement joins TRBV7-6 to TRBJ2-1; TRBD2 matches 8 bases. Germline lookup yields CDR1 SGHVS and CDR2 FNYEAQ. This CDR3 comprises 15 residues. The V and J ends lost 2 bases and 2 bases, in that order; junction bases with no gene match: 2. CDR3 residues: CASSLTSGTYNEQFF. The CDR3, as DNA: TGTGCCAGCAGCTTAACTAGCGGCACCTACAATGAGCAGTTCTTC.

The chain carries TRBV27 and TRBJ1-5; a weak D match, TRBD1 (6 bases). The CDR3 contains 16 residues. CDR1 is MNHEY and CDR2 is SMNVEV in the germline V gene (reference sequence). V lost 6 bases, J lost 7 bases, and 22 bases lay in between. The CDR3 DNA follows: TGTGCCAGCAGCCCATCGTCCGGGGACATATGGCAGCCCCAGCATTTT. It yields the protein CASSPSSGDIWQPQHF.

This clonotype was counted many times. The CDR3 is CASSFAGLAGGSYEQYF. CDR3 sequence (DNA): TGCGCCAGCAGCTTTGCGGGACTAGCGGGAGGAAGCTACGAGCAGTACTTC. This chain uses TRBV5-1 with TRBJ2-7; 15 nucleotides align to TRBD2. The germline V gene has CDR1 SGHRS and CDR2 YFSETQ. CDR3 length: 17 residues. The J segment lost 3 bases and the V segment lost 2 bases, leaving 6 bases of the junction unmatched.

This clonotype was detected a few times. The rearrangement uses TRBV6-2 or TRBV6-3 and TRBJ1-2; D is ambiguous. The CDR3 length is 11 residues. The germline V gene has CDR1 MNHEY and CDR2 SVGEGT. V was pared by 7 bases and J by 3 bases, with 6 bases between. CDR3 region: CASTQHYGYTF. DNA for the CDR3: TGTGCCAGCACGCAGCACTATGGCTACACCTTC.

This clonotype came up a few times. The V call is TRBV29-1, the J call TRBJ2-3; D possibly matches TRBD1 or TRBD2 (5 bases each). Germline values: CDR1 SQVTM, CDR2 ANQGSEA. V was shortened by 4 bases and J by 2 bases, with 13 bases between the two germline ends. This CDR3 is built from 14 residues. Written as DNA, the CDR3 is TGCAGCGTTGGGGGACGCCTCATCACAGATACGCAGTATTTT. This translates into CSVGGRLITDTQYF.

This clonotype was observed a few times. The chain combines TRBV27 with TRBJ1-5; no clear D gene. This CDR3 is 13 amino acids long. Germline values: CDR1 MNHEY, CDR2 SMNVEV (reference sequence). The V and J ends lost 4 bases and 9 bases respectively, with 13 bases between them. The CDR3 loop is CASSSTGEGPQHF. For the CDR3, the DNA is TGTGCCAGCAGTTCCACCGGGGAGGGGCCCCAGCATTTT.

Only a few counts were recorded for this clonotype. Here the CDR3 DNA reads TGCAGTGCACCCGATAATCTCGATAATGAAAAACTGTTTTTT. Protein: CSAPDNLDNEKLFF. The gene calls are TRBV20-1 and TRBJ1-4; D gene ambiguous. Trimming removed 6 bases from V and 4 bases from J, with 15 bases in between. The CDR3 consists of 14 residues. Germline CDR1 and CDR2: DFQATT and SNEGSKA (reference sequence).

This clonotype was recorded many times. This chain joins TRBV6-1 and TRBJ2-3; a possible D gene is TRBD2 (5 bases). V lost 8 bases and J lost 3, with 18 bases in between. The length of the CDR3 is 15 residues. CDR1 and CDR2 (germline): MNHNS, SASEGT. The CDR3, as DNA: TGTGCCAGCCGGCGGAGCAGATCGGGGACAGATACGCAGTATTTT. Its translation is CASRRSRSGTDTQYF.

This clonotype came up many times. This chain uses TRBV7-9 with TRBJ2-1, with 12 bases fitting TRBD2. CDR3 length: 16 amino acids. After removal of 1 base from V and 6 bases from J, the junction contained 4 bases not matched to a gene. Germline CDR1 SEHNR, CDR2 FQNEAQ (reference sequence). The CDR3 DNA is TGTGCCAGCAGCTTAGGGACTAGCGGGATGATCAATGAGCAGTTCTTC. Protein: CASSLGTSGMINEQFF.

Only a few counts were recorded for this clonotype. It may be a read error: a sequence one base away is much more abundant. CDR3 region: CASNVGPIAKNIQYF. The CDR3 nucleotides read TGTGCCAGCAATGTTGGACCGATAGCCAAAAACATTCAGTACTTC. This sequence joins TRBV12-3 or TRBV12-4 and TRBJ2-4; no clear D. This CDR3 has 15 amino acids. V lost 7 bases, J lost 0 bases, and 13 bases lay in between.

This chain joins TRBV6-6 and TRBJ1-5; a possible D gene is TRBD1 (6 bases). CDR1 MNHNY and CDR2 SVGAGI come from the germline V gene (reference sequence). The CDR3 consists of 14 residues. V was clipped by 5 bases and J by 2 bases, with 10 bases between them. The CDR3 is CASSGGLGNQPQHF. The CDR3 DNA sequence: TGTGCCAGCAGTGGGGGGCTGGGCAATCAGCCCCAGCATTTT.

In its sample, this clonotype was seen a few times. CDR3 region: CSVEEASPDTQYF. The CDR3 coding sequence is TGCAGCGTTGAAGAGGCTAGCCCAGATACGCAGTATTTT. The rearrangement links TRBV29-1 to TRBJ2-3; perhaps TRBD2 as D (5 bases). CDR3 length equals 13 residues. V lost 0 bases, J lost 4 bases, and 8 bases lay in between. CDR1 is SQVTM and CDR2 is ANQGSEA in the germline V gene.

Written as DNA, the CDR3 is TGTGCCAGCAGTTTCGGGACAGGGATCAATGAGCAGTTCTTC. Protein: CASSFGTGINEQFF. The rearrangement uses TRBV12-3 or TRBV12-4 and TRBJ2-1, with 9 bases lining up with TRBD1. CDR3 length equals 14 residues. V was clipped by 3 bases and J by 6 bases; unmatched bases: 3.

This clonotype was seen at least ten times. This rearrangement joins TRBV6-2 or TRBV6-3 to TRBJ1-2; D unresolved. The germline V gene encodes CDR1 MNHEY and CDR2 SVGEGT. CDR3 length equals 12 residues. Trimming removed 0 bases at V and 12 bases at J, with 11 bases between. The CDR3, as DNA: TGTGCCAGCAGTTACTCTCTCGGGAAGAACACCTTC. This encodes CASSYSLGKNTF.

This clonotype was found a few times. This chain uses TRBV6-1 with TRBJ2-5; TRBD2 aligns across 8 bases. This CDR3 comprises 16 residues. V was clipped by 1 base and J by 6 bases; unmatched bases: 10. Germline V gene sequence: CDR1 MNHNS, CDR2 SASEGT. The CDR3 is CASSEGVGRAVQTQYF. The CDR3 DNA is TGTGCCAGCAGTGAAGGGGTCGGGAGGGCCGTGCAGACCCAGTACTTC.

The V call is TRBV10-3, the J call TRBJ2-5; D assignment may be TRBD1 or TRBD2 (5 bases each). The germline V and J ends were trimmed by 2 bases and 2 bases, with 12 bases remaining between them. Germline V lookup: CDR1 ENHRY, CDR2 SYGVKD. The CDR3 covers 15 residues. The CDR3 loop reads CAISELLGPQETQYF. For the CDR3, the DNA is TGTGCCATCAGTGAGCTCTTGGGACCTCAAGAGACCCAGTACTTC.

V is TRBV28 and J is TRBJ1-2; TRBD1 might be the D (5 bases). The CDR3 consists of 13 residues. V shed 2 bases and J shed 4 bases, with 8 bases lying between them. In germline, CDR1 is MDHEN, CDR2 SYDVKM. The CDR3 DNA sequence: TGTGCCAGCAGTTTAAGGGGTCGCTATGGCTACACCTTC. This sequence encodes CASSLRGRYGYTF.

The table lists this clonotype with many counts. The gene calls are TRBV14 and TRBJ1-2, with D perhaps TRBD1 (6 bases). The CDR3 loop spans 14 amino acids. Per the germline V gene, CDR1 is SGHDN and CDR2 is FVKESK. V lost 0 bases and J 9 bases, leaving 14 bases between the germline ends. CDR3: CASSQEPGAASYTF. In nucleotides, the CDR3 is TGTGCCAGCAGCCAAGAACCGGGGGCAGCGAGCTACACCTTC.

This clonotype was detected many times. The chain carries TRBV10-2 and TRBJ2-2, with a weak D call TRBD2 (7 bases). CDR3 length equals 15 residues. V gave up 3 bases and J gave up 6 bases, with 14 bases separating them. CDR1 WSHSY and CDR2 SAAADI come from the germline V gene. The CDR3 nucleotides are TGCGCCAGCAGTGAATTGCTGGGGGGGCCCGGGGAGCTGTTTTTT. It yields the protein CASSELLGGPGELFF.

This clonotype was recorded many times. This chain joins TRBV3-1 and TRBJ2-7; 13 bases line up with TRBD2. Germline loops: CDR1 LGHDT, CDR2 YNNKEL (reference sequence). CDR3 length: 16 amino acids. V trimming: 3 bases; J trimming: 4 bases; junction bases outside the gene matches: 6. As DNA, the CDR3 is TGTGCCAGCAGCCACGGGACTAGCGGGACAGCTTACGAGCAGTACTTC. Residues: CASSHGTSGTAYEQYF.

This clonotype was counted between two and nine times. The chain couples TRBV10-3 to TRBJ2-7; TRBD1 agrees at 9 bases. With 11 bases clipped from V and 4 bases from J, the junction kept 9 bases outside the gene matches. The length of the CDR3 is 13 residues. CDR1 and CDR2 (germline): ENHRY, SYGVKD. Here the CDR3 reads CASSGTGRYEQYF. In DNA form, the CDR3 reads TGTGCCTCCTCCGGGACAGGGCGATACGAGCAGTACTTC.

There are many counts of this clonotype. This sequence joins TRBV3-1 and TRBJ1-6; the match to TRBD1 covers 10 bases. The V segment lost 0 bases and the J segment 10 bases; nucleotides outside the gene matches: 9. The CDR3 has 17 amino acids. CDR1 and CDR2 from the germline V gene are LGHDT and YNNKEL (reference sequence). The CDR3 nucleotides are TGTGCCAGCAGCCAAGATCCCGACAGGGGGCGAGGATCACCCCTCCACTTT. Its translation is CASSQDPDRGRGSPLHF. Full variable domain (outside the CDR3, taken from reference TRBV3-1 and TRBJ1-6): DTAVSQTPKYLVTQMGNDKSIKCEQNLGHDTMYWYKQDSKKFLKIMFSYNNKELIINETVPNRFSPKSPDKAHLNLHINSLELGDSAVYFCASSQDPDRGRGSPLHFGNGTRLTVT.

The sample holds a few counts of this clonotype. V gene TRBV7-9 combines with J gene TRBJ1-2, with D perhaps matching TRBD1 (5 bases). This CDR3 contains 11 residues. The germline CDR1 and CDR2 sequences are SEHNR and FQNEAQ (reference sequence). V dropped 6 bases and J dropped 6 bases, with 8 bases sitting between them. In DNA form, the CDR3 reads TGTGCCAGCAGTTACAGGAATGGCTACACCTTC. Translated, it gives CASSYRNGYTF.

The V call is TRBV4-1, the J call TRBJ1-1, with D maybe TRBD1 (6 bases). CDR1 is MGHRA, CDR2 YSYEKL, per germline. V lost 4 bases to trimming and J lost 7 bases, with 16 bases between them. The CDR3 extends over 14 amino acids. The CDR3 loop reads CASSLNGQHSEAFF. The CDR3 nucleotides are TGCGCCAGCAGCCTCAATGGACAGCACAGTGAAGCTTTCTTT.